This TCR beta chain was profiled in a study of T cells in Graves' hyperthyroidism and ophthalmopathy. This clonotype was seen many times. Stable disease denoted Graves' hyperthyroidism without ophthalmopathy progression within 18 months. The investigators amplified TCR beta CDR3 regions from RNA transcripts. Researchers ran a first-round RT-PCR on the TCR CDR3 using the HTBI primer set. MiXCR, applied by TCRdb to the multiplex PCR reads, yields one record per CDR3 protein. The data hold about 700,000 distinct CDR3 sequences, with about 14% observed a single time. The CDR3 totals 15 residues. Trimming removed 0 bases from V and 2 bases from J; junction bases left unmatched: 4. Germline V gene data show CDR1 as MNHEY and CDR2 as SVGEGT.

The gene calls are TRBV6-2 or TRBV6-3 and TRBJ2-7, with TRBD1 matching over 7 bases. The sample taken for sequencing was blood. The TCR sequence derives from a woman aged 18-29 years with Graves' hyperthyroidism. The CDR3 spells CASSYSTGSTYEQYF. As DNA, the CDR3 is TGTGCCAGCAGTTACTCGACAGGGTCGACCTACGAGCAGTACTTC.